Each of the 16 T cell receptor beta chains below was sequenced from the same sample in a study of response to subunit inactivated influenza vaccine. Using its own MiXCR run on the RT-PCR reads, TCRdb lists one record per CDR3 protein. The table shows 560,000 or so distinct CDR3 sequences, with about 7.6% occurring only once. The sequencing used PBMCs from blood, collected about 23 months after vaccination. These receptors were obtained from a man between 50 and 75 years old who received an inactivated influenza vaccine.

This clonotype was seen many times. This sequence joins TRBV4-1 and TRBJ2-5; 8 bases fit TRBD2. The CDR3 spans 17 residues. Losses at the gene ends were 3 bases for V and 10 bases for J; bases not matched to a gene: 19. Germline loops: CDR1 MGHRA, CDR2 YSYEKL. The CDR3 coding sequence is TGCGCCAGCAGCCAGATAGTAGCGGGGTTAAGTGTAGGGGTCCAGTACTTC. Its translation: CASSQIVAGLSVGVQYF.

This clonotype has a handful of counts. The genes are TRBV5-1 and TRBJ2-5; D remains unclear. Trimming removed 2 bases at V and 5 bases at J, with 10 bases between. Germline V CDR1 and CDR2: SGHRS, YFSETQ. The CDR3 loop spans 13 amino acids. As DNA, the CDR3 is TGCGCCAGCAGCTTCGCCCCTAGGGAGACCCAGTACTTC. Translation: CASSFAPRETQYF. Complete variable domain (other parts from reference TRBV5-1 and TRBJ2-5): KAGVTQTPRYLIKTRGQQVTLSCSPISGHRSVSWYQQTPGQGLQFLFEYFSETQRNKGNFPGRFSGRQFSNSRSEMNVSTLELGDSALYLCASSFAPRETQYFGPGTRLLVL.

This clonotype was detected a few times. The chain uses TRBV20-1 and TRBJ1-1, with 10 bases that match TRBD1. The V segment lost 0 bases and the J segment 4 bases; nucleotides outside the gene matches: 2. This CDR3 has 14 residues. Germline CDR1 DFQATT, CDR2 SNEGSKA (reference sequence). CDR3 amino acids: CSAREGTGATEAFF. CDR3 DNA: TGCAGTGCTAGAGAAGGGACAGGGGCCACTGAAGCTTTCTTT.

J is TRBJ2-1 and V is TRBV20-1; weak D call: TRBD1 (5 bases). The CDR3 is 15 residues long. Trimming removed 3 bases at V and 0 bases at J, with 12 bases between. The germline V gene has CDR1 DFQATT and CDR2 SNEGSKA (reference sequence). The CDR3 sequence: CSASGQSSSYNEQFF. The DNA of the CDR3 is TGCAGTGCTAGCGGACAATCGAGCTCCTACAATGAGCAGTTCTTC.

This clonotype was recorded many times. The chain links TRBV29-1 to TRBJ1-2; tentatively, D is TRBD1 (6 bases). CDR1 and CDR2 (germline): SQVTM, ANQGSEA. V lost 6 bases and J lost 4, with 9 bases in between. This CDR3 contains 11 residues. CDR3 sequence (DNA): TGCAGCGTCGGACAGACCTATGGCTACACCTTC. Protein product: CSVGQTYGYTF.

The chain combines TRBV30 with TRBJ2-3; D is unclear. The V end lost 8 bases, the J end lost 1 base, and 13 bases lay between the germline ends. Germline assignment: CDR1 GTSNPN and CDR2 SVGIG (reference sequence). CDR3 length: 13 residues. Here the CDR3 DNA reads TGTGCCACTCAAGGCCCGGGCACAGATACGCAGTATTTT. Residues: CATQGPGTDTQYF.

This clonotype has only a few counts. V and J are TRBV5-8 and TRBJ2-7; D call uncertain. Trimming pared 0 bases from V and 5 bases from J, leaving 18 bases between. This CDR3 has 16 residues. Per germline, CDR1 SGHTS and CDR2 YDEGEE. This chain's CDR3 is CASSLVPGYQVDEQYF. The DNA for the CDR3 is TGTGCCAGCAGCTTGGTTCCGGGCTACCAGGTCGACGAGCAGTACTTC.

This clonotype was detected only a few times. The chain has TRBV7-3 and TRBJ2-2; no clear D. Trimming took 2 bases from V and 0 from J, leaving 13 bases between them. The CDR3 extends over 17 amino acids. Germline V CDR1 and CDR2: SGHTA, FQGTGA. The CDR3 protein is CASSLEVALANTGELFF. CDR3 DNA sequence: TGTGCCAGCAGCTTAGAGGTGGCGTTGGCGAACACCGGGGAGCTGTTTTTT.

J is TRBJ1-3 and V is TRBV12-3 or TRBV12-4, with a possible D match to TRBD1 (5 bases). The CDR3 runs to 14 residues. The V gene lost 6 bases and the J gene lost 3 bases, with 12 bases spanning the gap. CDR3 protein: CASSRGSYGNTIYF. CDR3 sequence (DNA): TGTGCCAGCAGCCGGGGGAGCTATGGAAACACCATATATTTT.

This clonotype was seen ten or more times. The CDR3 DNA is TGCGCCAGCAGCCAAGAGTTGGGGTACACTGAAGCTTTCTTT. Amino acids: CASSQELGYTEAFF. The chain couples TRBV4-3 to TRBJ1-1; D call uncertain. This CDR3 region has 14 residues. Germline CDR1 reads LGHNA; CDR2 reads YSLEER. V lost 0 bases and J 3 bases, leaving 8 bases between the germline ends.

This clonotype was counted ten times or more. CDR3 nucleotide sequence: TGTGCCAGCTCGCGTTTAGACCGGAACACTGAAGCTTTCTTT. Translating it yields CASSRLDRNTEAFF. The V and J genes are TRBV18 and TRBJ1-1; no reliable D call. Trimming pared 6 bases from V and 1 base from J, leaving 12 bases between. Germline lookup yields CDR1 KGHSH and CDR2 LQKENI. The CDR3 spans 14 residues.

The chain employs TRBV12-3 or TRBV12-4 and TRBJ1-6; no clear D. V was shortened by 4 bases and J by 7 bases, with 11 bases between the two germline ends. The CDR3 is 14 residues long. The CDR3 reads CASSWTAQNSPLHF. CDR3 nucleotides: TGTGCCAGCAGTTGGACCGCTCAGAATTCACCCCTCCACTTT.

In its sample, this clonotype was seen a few times. This chain uses TRBV27 with TRBJ2-3; D is ambiguous. V gave up 5 bases and J gave up 0 bases, with 15 bases separating them. In germline, CDR1 is MNHEY, CDR2 SMNVEV (reference sequence). This CDR3 has 16 residues. CDR3 coding DNA: TGTGCCAGCAGTCACTCCGGGTGGTTTAGCACAGATACGCAGTATTTT. Protein product: CASSHSGWFSTDTQYF.

This clonotype has only a few counts. The chain carries TRBV20-1 and TRBJ2-1, with D perhaps matching TRBD2 (6 bases). V was trimmed by 1 base and J by 1 base, leaving 8 bases between them. CDR3 length: 14 residues. Germline CDR1 is DFQATT and CDR2 is SNEGSKA (reference sequence). In DNA form, the CDR3 reads TGCAGTGCTAGAGGGGGGGTGTCCTACAATGAGCAGTTCTTC. This sequence encodes CSARGGVSYNEQFF.

In this sample, this clonotype turned up a few times. The chain carries TRBV6-5 and TRBJ2-3; 8 nucleotides align to TRBD2. Germline CDR1 is MNHEY and CDR2 is SVGAGI. The CDR3 runs to 17 residues. V trimming: 4 bases; J trimming: 1 base; junction bases outside the gene matches: 10. CDR3 sequence (DNA): TGTGCCAGCAGTTTGGTGGACCTAGCGGGTGGCACAGATACGCAGTATTTT. Translated: CASSLVDLAGGTDTQYF.

The chain is built from TRBV9 and TRBJ2-3; TRBD2 matches at 7 bases. This CDR3 is 16 amino acids long. Germline values: CDR1 SGDLS, CDR2 YYNGEE. The junction had 4 bases not matched to a gene; V was cut back by 0 bases and J by 0 bases. The CDR3: CASSVEGRGSTDTQYF. For the CDR3, the DNA is TGTGCCAGCAGCGTAGAAGGGAGGGGAAGCACAGATACGCAGTATTTT.